The 2 T cell receptor beta chains in this list originate from one sample, sequenced in a study of cytomegalovirus exposure and HLA in healthy donors. PCR involved 60 Vbeta and 13 Jbeta primers. The table came from immunoSEQ multiplex PCR; TCRdb's copy has only in-frame clones and leaves some out. The table shows roughly 150,000 clones, with about 68% occurring only once. The sequenced sample was PBMCs. The receptors derive from a human donor in good health.

The V and J genes are TRBV28 and TRBJ1-4, with TRBD1 matching over 10 bases. The CDR3 has 17 amino acids. From germline, CDR1 is MDHEN and CDR2 SYDVKM. V trimming: 4 bases; J trimming: 7 bases; junction bases outside the gene matches: 12. This CDR3 reads CASSSGQGGLGGEKLFF. The CDR3 coding sequence is TGTGCCAGCAGTTCTGGACAGGGGGGATTGGGAGGTGAAAAACTGTTTTTT. The whole variable domain, remainder taken from reference TRBV28 and TRBJ1-4, is DVKVTQSSRYLVKRTGEKVFLECVQDMDHENMFWYRQDPGLGLRLIYFSYDVKMKEKGDIPEGYSVSREKKERFSLILESASTNQTSMYLCASSSGQGGLGGEKLFFGSGTQLSVL.

This clone appeared a few times. The CDR3 nucleotides are TGTGCCAGCGGTAAACTAGCGGGAATGTACAATGAGCAGTTCTTC. Its protein is CASGKLAGMYNEQFF. This rearrangement joins TRBV11-1 to TRBJ2-1; TRBD2 matches at 10 bases. From germline, CDR1 is SGHAT and CDR2 FQDESV (reference sequence). CDR3 length equals 15 residues. V trimming: 8 bases; J trimming: 4 bases; junction bases outside the gene matches: 8.